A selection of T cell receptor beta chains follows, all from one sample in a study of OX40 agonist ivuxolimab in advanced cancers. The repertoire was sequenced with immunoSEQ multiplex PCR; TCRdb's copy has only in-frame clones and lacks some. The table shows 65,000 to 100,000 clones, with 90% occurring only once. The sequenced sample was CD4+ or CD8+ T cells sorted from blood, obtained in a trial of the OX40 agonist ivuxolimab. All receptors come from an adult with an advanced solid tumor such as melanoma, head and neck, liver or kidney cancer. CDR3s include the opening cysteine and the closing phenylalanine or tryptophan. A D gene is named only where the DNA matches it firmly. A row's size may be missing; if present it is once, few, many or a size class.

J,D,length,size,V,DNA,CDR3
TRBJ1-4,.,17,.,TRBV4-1,TGCGCCAGCAGCCAGCCCCTACGCAGGGTGCCTAATGAAAAACTGTTTTTT,CASSQPLRRVPNEKLFF
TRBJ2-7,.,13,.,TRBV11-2,TGTGCCAGCAGCTTAGGACGCGCCTACGAGCAGTACTTC,CASSLGRAYEQYF
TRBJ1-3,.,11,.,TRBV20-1,TGCAGTGCTAGAGCCGGAAACACCATATATTTT,CSARAGNTIYF
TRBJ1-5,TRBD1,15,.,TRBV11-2,TGTGCCAGCAGCTTACAGGGGGGAGACAATCAGCCCCAGCATTTT,CASSLQGGDNQPQHF
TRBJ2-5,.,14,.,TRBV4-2,TGTGCCAGCAGCCACCCCAGCGTCTTGGAGACCCAGTACTTC,CASSHPSVLETQYF
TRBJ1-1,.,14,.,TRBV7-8,TGTGCCAGCAGCTTAGTCGCAGGGAACACTGAAGCTTTCTTT,CASSLVAGNTEAFF
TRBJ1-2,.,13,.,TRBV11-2,TGTGCCAGCACCCTTTCATCTAACTATGGCTACACCTTC,CASTLSSNYGYTF
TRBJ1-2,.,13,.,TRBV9,TGTGCCAGCAGCCTCTCGTCTAACTATGGCTACACCTTC,CASSLSSNYGYTF
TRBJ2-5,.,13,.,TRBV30,TGTGCCTGGAGTTGGGGGCTGGAGGAGACCCAGTACTTC,CAWSWGLEETQYF
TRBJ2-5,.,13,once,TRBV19,TGTGCCAGTGTTTCCGCCCAAGGGGAGACCCAGTACTTC,CASVSAQGETQYF
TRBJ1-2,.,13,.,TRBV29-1,TGCAGCGCCCGACAGAGTTCTAACTATGGCTACACCTTC,CSARQSSNYGYTF
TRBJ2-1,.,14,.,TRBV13,TGTGCCAGCAGCCCCCCCGGGGCCGGGAATGAGCAGTTCTTC,CASSPPGAGNEQFF
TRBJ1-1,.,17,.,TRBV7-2,TGTGCCAGCAGCCGCCGGGACACCCTCTTCGGGAGCACTGAAGCTTTCTTT,CASSRRDTLFGSTEAFF
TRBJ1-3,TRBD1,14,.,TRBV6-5,TGTGCCAGCAGCTCCGGGACAGGAGGAAACACCATATATTTT,CASSSGTGGNTIYF
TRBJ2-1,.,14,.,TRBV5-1,TGCGCCAGCAGCTGGACGGCTGGTAGCGATGAGCAGTTCTTC,CASSWTAGSDEQFF
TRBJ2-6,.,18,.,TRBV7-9,TGTGCCAGCAGCCGCGGGACGGGAACTGGCTCTGGGGCCAACGTCCTGACTTTC,CASSRGTGTGSGANVLTF
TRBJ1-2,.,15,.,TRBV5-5,TGTGCCAGCTTGGAGCCTCGCAGGGGAGGCTATGGCTACACCTTC,CASLEPRRGGYGYTF
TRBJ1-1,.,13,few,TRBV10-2,TGCGCCAGCAGTGAGGACAGGAACACTGAAGCTTTCTTT,CASSEDRNTEAFF
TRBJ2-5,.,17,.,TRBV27,TGTGCCAGCAGTTTATCACCAACCGATGCAGGGGAAGAGACCCAGTACTTC,CASSLSPTDAGEETQYF
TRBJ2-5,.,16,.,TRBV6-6,TGTGCCAGCAGCGACCCCCGGCGGGGAAGTAAGGAGACCCAGTACTTC,CASSDPRRGSKETQYF
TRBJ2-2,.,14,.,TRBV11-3,TGTGCCAGCAGCTTACGACCGAACACCGGGGAGCTGTTTTTT,CASSLRPNTGELFF
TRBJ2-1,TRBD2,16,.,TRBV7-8,TGTGCCAGCAGCGGAGGACTAGCTAGCTCCTACAATGAGCAGTTCTTC,CASSGGLASSYNEQFF